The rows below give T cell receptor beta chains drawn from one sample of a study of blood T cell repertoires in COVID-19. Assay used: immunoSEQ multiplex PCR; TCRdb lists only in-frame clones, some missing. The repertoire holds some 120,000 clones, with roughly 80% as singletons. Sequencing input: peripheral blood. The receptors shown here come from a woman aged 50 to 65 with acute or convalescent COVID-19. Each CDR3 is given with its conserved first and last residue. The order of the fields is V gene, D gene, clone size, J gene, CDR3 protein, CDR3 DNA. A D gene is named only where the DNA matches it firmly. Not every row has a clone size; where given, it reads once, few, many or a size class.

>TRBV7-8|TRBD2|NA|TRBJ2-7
CASSLGLAGGRKSYEQYF
TGTGCCAGCAGCTTAGGACTAGCGGGGGGACGTAAATCCTACGAGCAGTACTTC
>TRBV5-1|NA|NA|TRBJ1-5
CASSKDSGFDQPQHF
TGCGCCAGCAGCAAGGACAGCGGTTTCGATCAGCCCCAGCATTTT
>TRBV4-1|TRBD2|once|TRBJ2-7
CASSQEPGLAGGSYEQYF
TGCGCCAGCAGCCAAGAACCGGGACTAGCGGGGGGGAGCTACGAGCAGTACTTC
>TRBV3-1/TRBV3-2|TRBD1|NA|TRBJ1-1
CASSQAPDRGDTEAFF
TGTGCCAGCAGCCAAGCCCCGGACAGGGGCGACACTGAAGCTTTCTTT
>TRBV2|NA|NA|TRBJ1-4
CASSERETTNEKLFF
TGTGCCAGCAGCGAAAGGGAGACAACTAATGAAAAACTGTTTTTT
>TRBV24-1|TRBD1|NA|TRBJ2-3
CATSEKPGTGGTDTQYF
TGTGCCACCAGCGAGAAACCCGGGACAGGGGGCACAGATACGCAGTATTTT
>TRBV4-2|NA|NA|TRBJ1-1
CASSQVGQKNTEAFF
TGTGCCAGCAGCCAAGTCGGACAGAAGAACACTGAAGCTTTCTTT
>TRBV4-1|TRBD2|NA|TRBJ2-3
CASSQQIAGGYTDTQYF
TGCGCCAGCAGCCAACAAATAGCGGGGGGTTACACAGATACGCAGTATTTT
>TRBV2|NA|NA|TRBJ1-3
CASTSEGGRAGNTIYF
TGTGCCAGCACTTCCGAAGGAGGGAGAGCTGGAAACACCATATATTTT
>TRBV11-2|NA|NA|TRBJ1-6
CASSLADNSPLHF
TGTGCCAGCAGCTTAGCTGATAATTCACCCCTCCACTTT
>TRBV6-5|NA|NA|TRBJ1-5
CASLPQVGNQPQHF
TGTGCCAGCCTCCCCCAGGTGGGCAATCAGCCCCAGCATTTT
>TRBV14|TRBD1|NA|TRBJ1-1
CASSLRTGGAGMNTEAFF
TGTGCCAGCAGCCTGCGAACAGGGGGCGCAGGGATGAACACTGAAGCTTTCTTT
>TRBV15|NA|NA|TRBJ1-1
CATREWTEAFF
TGTGCCACCAGGGAGTGGACTGAAGCTTTCTTT
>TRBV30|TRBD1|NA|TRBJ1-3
CAGTVMPGNTIYF
TGTGCCGGGACAGTAATGCCCGGAAACACCATATATTTT
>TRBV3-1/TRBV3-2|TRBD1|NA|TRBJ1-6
CASSTDRGSPLHF
TGTGCCAGCAGCACGGACAGGGGTTCACCCCTCCACTTT
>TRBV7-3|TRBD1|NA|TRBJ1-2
CASRGQGGYTF
TGTGCCAGCAGAGGACAGGGAGGCTACACCTTC
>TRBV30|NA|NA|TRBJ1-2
CAWRPEEGAYGYTF
TGTGCCTGGAGGCCGGAGGAAGGTGCCTATGGCTACACCTTC
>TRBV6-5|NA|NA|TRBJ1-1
CASTIGHGNTEAFF
TGTGCCAGCACTATAGGACACGGGAACACTGAAGCTTTCTTT